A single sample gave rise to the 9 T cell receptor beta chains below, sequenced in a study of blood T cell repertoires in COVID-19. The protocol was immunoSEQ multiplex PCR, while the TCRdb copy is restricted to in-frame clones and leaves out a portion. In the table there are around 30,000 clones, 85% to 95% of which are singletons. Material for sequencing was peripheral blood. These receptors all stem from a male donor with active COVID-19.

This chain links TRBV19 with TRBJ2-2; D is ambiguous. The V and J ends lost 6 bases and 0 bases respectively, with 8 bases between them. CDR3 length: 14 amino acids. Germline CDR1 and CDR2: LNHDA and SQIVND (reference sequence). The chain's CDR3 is CASRWPSNTGELFF. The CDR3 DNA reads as TGTGCCAGTAGATGGCCTTCGAACACCGGGGAGCTGTTTTTT.

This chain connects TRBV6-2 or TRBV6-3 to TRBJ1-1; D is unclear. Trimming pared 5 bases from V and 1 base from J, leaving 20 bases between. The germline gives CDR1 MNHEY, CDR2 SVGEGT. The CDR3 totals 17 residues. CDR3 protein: CASSAQPGWRANTEAFF. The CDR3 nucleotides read TGTGCCAGCAGTGCTCAACCTGGCTGGAGGGCGAACACTGAAGCTTTCTTT.

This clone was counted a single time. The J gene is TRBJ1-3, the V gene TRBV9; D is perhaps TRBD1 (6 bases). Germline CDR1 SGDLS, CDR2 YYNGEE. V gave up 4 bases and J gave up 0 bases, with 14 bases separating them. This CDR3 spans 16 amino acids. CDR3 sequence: CASSLTTGNSGNTIYF. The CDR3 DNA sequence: TGTGCCAGCAGCCTTACTACAGGGAACTCTGGAAACACCATATATTTT.

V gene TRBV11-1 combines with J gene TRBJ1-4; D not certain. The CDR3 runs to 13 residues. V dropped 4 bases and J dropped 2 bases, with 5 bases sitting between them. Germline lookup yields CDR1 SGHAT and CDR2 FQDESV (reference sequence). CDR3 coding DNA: TGTGCCAGCAGCTCCCGGACTAATGAAAAACTGTTTTTT. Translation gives CASSSRTNEKLFF.

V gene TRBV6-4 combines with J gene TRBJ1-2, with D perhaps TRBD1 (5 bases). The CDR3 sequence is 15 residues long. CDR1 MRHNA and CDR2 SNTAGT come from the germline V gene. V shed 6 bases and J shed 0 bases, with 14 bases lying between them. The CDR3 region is CASRHNRRPNYGYTF. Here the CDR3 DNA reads TGTGCCAGCAGGCATAACAGGCGACCTAACTATGGCTACACCTTC.

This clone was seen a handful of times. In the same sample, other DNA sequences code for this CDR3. The CDR3: CASSGPYEQYF. The CDR3 DNA sequence: TGTGCCAGCAGCGGGCCCTACGAGCAGTACTTC. The V call is TRBV13, the J call TRBJ2-7; no definite D call. Germline values: CDR1 PRHDT, CDR2 FYEKMQ (reference sequence). The CDR3 spans 11 residues. V lost 5 bases, J lost 2 bases, and 4 bases lay in between.

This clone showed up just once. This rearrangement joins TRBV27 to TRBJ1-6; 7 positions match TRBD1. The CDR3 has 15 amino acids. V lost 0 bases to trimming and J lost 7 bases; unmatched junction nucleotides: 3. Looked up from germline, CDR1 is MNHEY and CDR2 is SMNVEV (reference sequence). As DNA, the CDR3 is TGTGCCAGCAGTTTATCGACAGGGATAAATTCACCCCTCCACTTT. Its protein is CASSLSTGINSPLHF.

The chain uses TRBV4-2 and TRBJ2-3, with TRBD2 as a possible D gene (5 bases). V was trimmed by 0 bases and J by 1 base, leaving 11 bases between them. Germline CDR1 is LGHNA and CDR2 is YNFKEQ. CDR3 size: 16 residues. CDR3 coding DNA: TGTGCCAGCAGCCAAGATCTCACGCGGGGCACAGATACGCAGTATTTT. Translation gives CASSQDLTRGTDTQYF.

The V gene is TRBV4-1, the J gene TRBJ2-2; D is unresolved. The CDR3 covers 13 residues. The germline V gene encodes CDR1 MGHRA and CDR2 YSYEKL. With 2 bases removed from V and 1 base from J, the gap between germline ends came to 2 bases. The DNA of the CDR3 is TGCGCCAGCAGCCAACGGAACACCGGGGAGCTGTTTTTT. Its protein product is CASSQRNTGELFF.